This entry is about one TCR beta chain. The antigen it binds to is not known. Qualities for individual bases were not recorded, and no much larger clone is one base off. Including cysteine and phenylalanine, the CDR3 has 12 amino acids. The entry retains the CDR3 DNA only, 36 bases that are in frame from base 1. Cut back by 4 bases and 0 bases, the V and J ends lie 2 bases apart. Per the germline V gene (reference sequence), SGHAT is the CDR1 and FQDESV is the CDR2. This specimen belongs to a study of shared clonotypes between healthy human individuals (dated by TCRdb to about 2020). Turning to the overall study: The cohort included three men and two women between 18 and 49 years of age. Per donor, three plates each were used for CD4 naive and CD4 memory, two for CD8 naive, and one for CD8 memory. The study deeply sequenced blood TCR repertoires of roughly five healthy adults to estimate repertoire size and the extent of clonotype sharing between individuals. Libraries were prepared and TCR repertoires were sequenced by different laboratories using diverse techniques, in order to increase sequencing depth and limit assay-specific biases. Each donor's leukapheresis produced roughly between roughly 0.94 and 9.5 billion PBMCs. What the work shows at the level of the full study, not this receptor alone: When several donors were compared, the shared fraction of clonotypes was around 5% for naive CD4, over 3% for naive CD8, roughly 2.3% for memory CD4, and 0.35% to 0.4% for memory CD8. Naive subsets generally had larger estimated clonotype richness than memory subsets. Compared with non-shared clonotypes, clonotypes shared by all four sorted-subset donors had higher generation probabilities. Sampling was limited to blood, and TCR repertoires in tissue likely differ from TCR repertoires in blood. Because the study included a small number of donors, the genetic and exposure-history diversity represented was limited. Rarefaction of sorted-subset datasets indicated incomplete sequencing despite the large sequencing depth. Pairwise subsampling indicated that sequencing depth was expected to affect the degree of clonotype sharing among donors.

The donors were healthy, HIV-negative adults who had no recently reported acute infections or vaccinations. Every donor was a Caucasian adult residing in Nashville, Tennessee, USA. CD4+ T cells were enriched through magnetic negative selection, after which naive cells were positively selected on CD45RA and the remaining negative fraction served as the memory subset. After blood collection by leukapheresis, PBMCs were isolated using Ficoll-Histopaque density gradient centrifugation and then cryopreserved in the vapor phase of liquid nitrogen. Purity and quantity of every magnetically sorted T cell population were checked by analytical flow cytometry. Genomic DNA was isolated from each sorted fraction and quantified by UV absorbance on a Nanodrop 2000c. TCR CDR3 regions were amplified from genomic DNA by multiplex PCR using the deep immunoSEQ assay. Genomic DNA extracted from each cell subset was distributed evenly over all wells of several immunoSEQ 96-well plates, and each plate served as one replicate. For sorted subsets, each replicate PCR was loaded with roughly 190 ng genomic DNA, equivalent to 25,000 to 35,000 T cell genomes. The purified libraries were quantified using a Qubit 3.0 fluorometer, sized with a Bioanalyzer 2100, and then quantified again using the KAPA Library Quantification kit. A separate single-read 150-cycle Illumina NextSeq 550 flow cell was used to sequence each immunoSEQ 96-well plate. Per the original workflow: Because the immunoSEQ output included only junctional sequences and no quality scores, the filtering could not be the same as the filtering used for full-length reads. To assign V/J genes and CDR3, sequences were annotated against IMGT germline references using PyIR, a Python wrapper for IgBLAST v1.9. Reads were removed for weak V/J assignments (E-value above 1e-6), missing CDR3, stop codons, out-of-frame junctions, or ambiguous translated residues. V3J clonotypes were defined as sequences sharing the same inferred V gene, J gene, and CDR3 amino acid sequence. The percentage overlap between two repertoires was calculated by dividing the number of shared unique clonotypes by the size of the smaller repertoire. Repertoire richness was assessed with RTK rarefaction, the Chao1 estimator, and Recon v2.1 estimates of unobserved clonotypes. For all TCRbeta clonotypes obtained by the gDNA method from four donors, generation probabilities were computed with OLGA. The source is immuneACCESS, and TCRdb retained only in-frame sequences with V and J called. Part of the clones is not carried over; for the studies checked, unresolved V genes explain less than half of this, and the remainder is unexplained. Clonal size and the V and J genes are those of that table, whereas D and trimming came from the DNA. Across this sample there are roughly 1.5 million clones, with 98% seen only once. The ten largest make up 0.4% to 0.55% of the sample.

Sequenced: naive CD4+ T cells sorted from blood. Taken with the paper, the label for cell subset or site translates to: CD45RA+ positively selected. The chain is made from TRBV11-1 and TRBJ2-3; no D gene can be assigned with confidence. This sequence originates from a man aged 25 to 40 in good health. The nucleotide sequence is given as TGTGCCAGCAGCTCTAGCACAGATACGCAGTATTTT. Translated, it gives CASSSSTDTQYF.